This TCR beta chain is drawn from a study of PD-1 blockade in classical Hodgkin lymphoma. Concerning this clone itself: Antigen specificity is unknown.

CDR1 and CDR2 (germline): GTSNPN, SVGIG (reference sequence). Trimming cost V 0 bases and J 4 bases, with 3 bases left between them. This CDR3 has 11 residues. Every patient had relapsed following autologous stem cell transplantation, and cohorts differed in brentuximab vedotin exposure. TCRdb keeps only in-frame clones here, not all; method: immunoSEQ multiplex PCR. The data show about 14,000 clones, 81% seen once. General study findings and limits: TCR diversity rose significantly by C4D1 in CD4+ but not CD8+ cells. Newly diagnosed patients were reported to exhibit reduced baseline TCR diversity relative to healthy donors. Complete responders started with a diversity level that resembled newly diagnosed patients at baseline. Causes of the repertoire differences remain undefined, possibly disease activity or prior therapy.

The material sequenced was peripheral blood mononuclear cells (PBMCs), taken at baseline. The chain employs TRBV30 and TRBJ1-1; D uncertain. The receptor comes from a human donor with classical Hodgkin lymphoma. Here the CDR3 reads CAWSVLTEAFF. The CDR3 DNA reads TGTGCCTGGAGTGTACTCACTGAAGCTTTCTTT.